What follows are 13 T cell receptor beta chains derived from one specimen sequenced in a study of blood T cells in healthy people across ages. For the second PCR, which ran for about 6 to 11 cycles, a sample-barcoded 5' primer and a J-beta primer mix were used. TCRdb re-called the 5' RACE reads through MiXCR, storing one row per CDR3 protein. The table includes over 1,200,000 distinct CDR3 sequences, approximately 59% detected once. Sequenced material: blood. These receptors were obtained from a man aged 18 to 29 in good health.

The J gene is TRBJ1-2, the V gene TRBV10-3; D ambiguous. Germline CDR1 reads ENHRY; CDR2 reads SYGVKD. Trimming pared 3 bases from V and 8 bases from J, leaving 10 bases between. The CDR3 has 12 amino acids. CDR3 region: CAISDQSRGYTF. The CDR3 nucleotides read TGTGCCATCAGTGATCAATCACGGGGCTACACCTTC.

The chain carries TRBV29-1 and TRBJ2-5; perhaps TRBD2 as D (6 bases). The J call may not be correct, given that the DNA end is closer to TRBJ2-7. The germline gives CDR1 SQVTM, CDR2 ANQGSEA. This CDR3 is 13 amino acids long. The CDR3 here is CSVSLGGRYEQYF. CDR3 coding DNA: TGCAGCGTAAGCCTGGGGGGACGCTACGAGCAGTACTTC.

The chain combines TRBV2 with TRBJ2-7; D unresolved. The CDR3 has 12 residues. V was clipped by 7 bases and J by 2 bases, with 9 bases between them. In germline, CDR1 is SNHLY, CDR2 FYNNEI. The CDR3 loop reads CASNRQTYEQYF. Here the CDR3 DNA reads TGTGCCAGCAATCGTCAGACCTACGAGCAGTACTTC.

The genes are TRBV25-1 and TRBJ1-1; no reliable D call. The germline CDR1 and CDR2 sequences are MGHDK and SYGVNS. V dropped 3 bases and J dropped 3 bases, with 8 bases sitting between them. CDR3 length: 13 residues. The CDR3, as DNA: TGTGCCAGCAGTGATCTACAGTACACTGAAGCTTTCTTT. This encodes CASSDLQYTEAFF. The complete variable domain, with remaining parts taken from reference TRBV25-1 and TRBJ1-1, reads EADIYQTPRYLVIGTGKKITLECSQTMGHDKMYWYQQDPGMELHLIHYSYGVNSTEKGDLSSESTVSRIRTEHFPLTLESARPSHTSQYLCASSDLQYTEAFFGQGTRLTVV.

CDR3 sequence (DNA): TGCAGTGCTCCTTCTTGGGACAGGGCGCGTGGCTACACCTTC. Its translation: CSAPSWDRARGYTF. This rearrangement joins TRBV20-1 to TRBJ1-2; 9 nucleotides line up with TRBD1. Germline V gives CDR1 DFQATT, CDR2 SNEGSKA (reference sequence). Trimming cost V 5 bases and J 7 bases; bases outside gene matches: 11. There are 14 residues in the CDR3.

In the case of this clonotype: Germline is not matched at one junction end, which may reflect a read error. The chain links TRBV20-1 to TRBJ2-4; possibly TRBD2 for D (5 bases). Germline V CDR1 and CDR2: DFQATT, SNEGSKA (reference sequence). The CDR3 is 15 amino acids. CDR3 protein: CSARQELLAKNIRYF. CDR3 coding DNA: TGCAGTGCTAGGCAGGAGCTTCTAGCCAAAAACATTCGGTACTTC.

This clonotype came up once. The chain combines TRBV20-1 with TRBJ2-1; TRBD2 matches at 10 bases. The CDR3 covers 16 residues. Unmatched junction bases numbered 13, after V lost 6 bases and J lost 5 bases. Looked up from germline, CDR1 is DFQATT and CDR2 is SNEGSKA (reference sequence). The DNA for the CDR3 is TGCAGTGCCATACCGGTTAGCGGGGGGCCACACAATGAGCAGTTCTTC. The encoded protein is CSAIPVSGGPHNEQFF.

The chain carries TRBV20-1 and TRBJ2-3; 8 nucleotides agree with TRBD2. J lost 2 bases, V lost 0 bases, and 4 bases had no gene match. The CDR3 contains 15 residues. Germline CDR1 is DFQATT and CDR2 is SNEGSKA (reference sequence). CDR3 DNA sequence: TGCAGTGCTAGAGAAGGACTAGCCAACACAGATACGCAGTATTTT. Its translation: CSAREGLANTDTQYF.

This rearrangement joins TRBV7-9 to TRBJ2-1, with 8 bases fitting TRBD2. This CDR3 spans 15 amino acids. J gave up 2 bases and V 3 bases, and 3 bases lay outside the gene matches. Germline CDR1 SEHNR, CDR2 FQNEAQ (reference sequence). The CDR3 bases are TGTGCCAGCAGCTTCAGCGGGAGACCCTACAATGAGCAGTTCTTC. Translating it yields CASSFSGRPYNEQFF.

The V and J genes are TRBV28 and TRBJ1-2; a weak D match, TRBD1 (6 bases). The CDR3 loop spans 15 amino acids. Trimming removed 2 bases from V and 2 bases from J, with 12 bases in between. The germline gives CDR1 MDHEN, CDR2 SYDVKM. The CDR3 coding sequence is TGTGCCAGCAGTTTAAAACCAACAGGGAACTATGGCTACACCTTC. Its translation is CASSLKPTGNYGYTF.

This clonotype appeared once. The chain recombines TRBV28 with TRBJ1-2; D perhaps matches TRBD1 (5 bases). Per germline, CDR1 MDHEN and CDR2 SYDVKM. Trimming took 2 bases from V and 4 from J, leaving 14 bases between them. The CDR3 has 15 amino acids. DNA for the CDR3: TGTGCCAGCAGTTTAGCCGACAGCCTTGTCTATGGCTACACCTTC. The encoded protein is CASSLADSLVYGYTF.

V is TRBV20-1 and J is TRBJ2-4; TRBD2 matches 10 bases. The end of the DNA fits TRBJ2-7 better, so the J call may be wrong. Germline CDR1 is DFQATT and CDR2 is SNEGSKA (reference sequence). The CDR3 runs to 15 residues. The chain's CDR3 is CSAIPAGGPDYEQYF. As DNA, the CDR3 is TGCAGTGCAATCCCAGCGGGAGGGCCCGACTACGAGCAGTACTTC.

The chain uses TRBV7-9 and TRBJ1-2; the match to TRBD1 covers 7 bases. Looked up from germline, CDR1 is SEHNR and CDR2 is FQNEAQ (reference sequence). CDR3 length: 14 residues. The trim removed 1 base at V and 8 bases at J, leaving 7 bases unmatched. CDR3 loop: CASSLVKGATGYTF. CDR3 nucleotides: TGTGCCAGCAGCTTAGTCAAGGGGGCTACGGGCTACACCTTC.